This T cell receptor (beta chain) is from a study of blood T cell repertoires in COVID-19. Study as a whole: Samples of COVID-19 (acute and convalescent) were obtained from the United States, Italy and Spain. In each case, the material was cDNA or gDNA derived from T cells, B-cell-depleted T cells, or PBMCs.

As originally analysed: Amplification of reference gene primers was used by the study to estimate nucleated cell counts. Produced via immunoSEQ multiplex PCR; TCRdb's table is partial and in-frame only. The DNA was the basis for D and trimming; V, J and clone size are from that table. The data hold fewer than 90,000 clones, with 86% observed a single time. Sequenced input: peripheral blood. The TCR originated in a man older than 75 in a cohort sampled during active COVID-19.

CDR3 amino acids: CASSRTSGGSYNEQFF. Written as DNA, the CDR3 is TGCGCCAGCAGCCGGACTAGCGGGGGCTCCTACAATGAGCAGTTCTTC. The chain uses TRBV5-1 and TRBJ2-1, with 13 bases aligning to TRBD2. The V segment lost 4 bases and the J segment 0 bases; nucleotides outside the gene matches: 1. Germline V gives CDR1 SGHRS, CDR2 YFSETQ. The CDR3 totals 16 residues. The full variable domain, in which reference TRBV5-1 and TRBJ2-1 provide the parts outside the CDR3, is KAGVTQTPRYLIKTRGQQVTLSCSPISGHRSVSWYQQTPGQGLQFLFEYFSETQRNKGNFPGRFSGRQFSNSRSEMNVSTLELGDSALYLCASSRTSGGSYNEQFFGPGTRLTVL.